Listed below are T cell receptor beta chains from one sample, sequenced in a study of post-analysis software for immune sequencing data. TCRdb passed the PCR reads through MiXCR, listing each CDR3 protein once. Of some 800,000 distinct CDR3 sequences listed, 46% are singletons. Source material: blood. Source of these receptors: a girl between 5 and 17 years old with multiple sclerosis. CDR3s include the opening cysteine and the closing phenylalanine or tryptophan. The D gene is left open where the match is weak. Size values are once, few and many counts, or a class for expanded clones, and some rows have none.

>few|TRBD1|TRBJ2-7|TRBV15
CATSGGQGPTYEQYF
TGTGCCACCAGCGGCGGACAGGGACCTACCTACGAGCAGTACTTC
>.|TRBD2|TRBJ2-7|TRBV4-2
CASSPPGGVGEQYF
TGTGCCAGCAGCCCCCCGGGGGGGGTTGGCGAGCAGTACTTC
>.|.|TRBJ2-5|TRBV7-9
CASSSTRLGRETQYF
TGTGCCAGCAGCTCTACTCGGCTGGGGCGAGAGACCCAGTACTTC
>.|.|TRBJ2-6|TRBV24-1
CATSDPGSGANVLTF
TGTGCCACCAGTGACCCTGGGTCTGGGGCCAACGTCCTGACTTTC
>once|.|TRBJ2-3|TRBV5-1
CASSFEGRNTDTQYF
TGCGCCAGCAGCTTCGAAGGACGGAACACAGATACGCAGTATTTT
>.|.|TRBJ2-7|TRBV7-9
CASSLERDTNEQYF
TGTGCCAGCAGCTTAGAGCGGGACACGAACGAGCAGTACTTC
>few|TRBD2|TRBJ2-6|TRBV5-6
CASRPLAGAGANVLTF
TGTGCCAGCAGACCTCTCGCGGGAGCCGGGGCCAACGTCCTGACTTTC
>few|TRBD2|TRBJ2-1|TRBV7-9
CASSAGAYEQFF
TGTGCCAGTTCAGCGGGAGCGTATGAGCAGTTCTTC
>.|.|TRBJ2-2|TRBV12-3/TRBV12-4
CAITTARVTGELFF
TGTGCCATTACGACAGCTAGGGTGACCGGGGAGCTGTTTTTT
>.|TRBD2|TRBJ2-4|TRBV10-3
CAISTSGGRDIQYF
TGTGCCATCAGCACTAGCGGGGGGCGGGACATTCAGTACTTC
>.|.|TRBJ2-1|TRBV20-1
CSARDGPANSYNEQFF
TGCAGTGCTAGAGATGGTCCCGCTAACTCCTACAATGAGCAGTTCTTC
>.|.|TRBJ2-3|TRBV4-1
CASSQDGAGGGTDTQYF
TGCGCCAGCAGCCAAGATGGGGCCGGAGGAGGCACAGATACGCAGTATTTT
>.|TRBD1|TRBJ2-7|TRBV12-3/TRBV12-4
CASTFEGQGFEQYF
TGTGCCAGCACCTTTGAGGGACAGGGTTTCGAGCAGTACTTC
>.|TRBD1|TRBJ2-3|TRBV29-1
CSVETQGADTQYF
TGCAGCGTTGAAACCCAGGGGGCGGATACGCAGTATTTT
>.|.|TRBJ2-1|TRBV7-2
CASSLAGVLGNEQFF
TGTGCCAGCAGCTTAGCGGGAGTATTGGGCAATGAGCAGTTCTTC
>.|TRBD1|TRBJ1-2|TRBV7-3
CASSLGGRGYDGYTF
TGTGCCAGCAGCTTAGGGGGCAGGGGGTATGATGGCTACACCTTC
>few|.|TRBJ2-7|TRBV10-3
CAISEGPEQYF
TGTGCCATCAGTGAAGGGCCGGAGCAGTACTTC
>.|.|TRBJ2-3|TRBV5-1
CASSQTRSDMQYF
TGTGCCAGCAGCCAGACTCGATCGGATATGCAGTATTTT
>once|.|TRBJ2-7|TRBV28
CASSLSAGPGYEQYF
TGTGCCAGCAGTTTATCTGCAGGCCCTGGCTACGAGCAGTACTTC
>.|TRBD2|TRBJ2-5|TRBV29-1
CSIRTSGMGRETQYF
TGCAGCATTCGGACTAGCGGGATGGGTAGGGAGACCCAGTACTTC
>.|.|TRBJ1-2|TRBV29-1
CSVEDMTDPGDGYTF
TGCAGCGTTGAAGATATGACCGACCCCGGGGATGGCTACACCTTC
>.|.|TRBJ1-2|TRBV6-2/TRBV6-3
CASSYSKWGNYGYTF
TGTGCCAGCAGTTACTCGAAGTGGGGGAACTATGGCTACACCTTC
>.|TRBD1|TRBJ2-7|TRBV24-1
CATSETGGSEQYF
TGTGCCACCAGTGAAACAGGGGGATCCGAGCAGTACTTC
>.|.|TRBJ2-7|TRBV5-5
CASSPWRASYEQYF
TGTGCCAGCAGCCCCTGGAGGGCCTCATACGAGCAGTACTTC
>few|TRBD2|TRBJ2-5|TRBV7-3
CASSQSTSGSETQYF
TGTGCCAGCAGCCAATCGACTAGCGGGTCAGAGACCCAGTACTTC
>few|.|TRBJ2-5|TRBV7-9
CASSLDGQETQYF
TGTGCCAGCTCACTGGACGGTCAAGAGACCCAGTACTTC
>.|TRBD1|TRBJ2-7|TRBV6-1
CASSWTGHTYEQYF
TGTGCCAGCAGTTGGACAGGGCATACCTACGAGCAGTACTTC
>.|TRBD1|TRBJ1-5|TRBV12-3/TRBV12-4
CASSLIGTVNQPQHF
TGTGCCAGCAGTTTAATAGGGACAGTCAATCAGCCCCAGCATTTT
>.|TRBD1|TRBJ1-2|TRBV7-6
CASSPLTGTNYGYTF
TGTGCCAGCAGCCCGTTGACAGGGACTAACTATGGCTACACCTTC
>.|.|TRBJ1-4|TRBV27
CASSTDTSGNEKLFF
TGTGCCAGCAGCACGGACACTTCGGGTAATGAAAAACTGTTTTTT
>.|.|TRBJ2-1|TRBV2
CASRAGGDVYNEQFF
TGTGCCAGCAGGGCGGGCGGGGACGTTTACAATGAGCAGTTCTTC
>.|.|TRBJ2-3|TRBV6-5
CASSSRQATDTQYF
TGTGCCAGCAGTTCCCGACAGGCCACAGATACGCAGTATTTT